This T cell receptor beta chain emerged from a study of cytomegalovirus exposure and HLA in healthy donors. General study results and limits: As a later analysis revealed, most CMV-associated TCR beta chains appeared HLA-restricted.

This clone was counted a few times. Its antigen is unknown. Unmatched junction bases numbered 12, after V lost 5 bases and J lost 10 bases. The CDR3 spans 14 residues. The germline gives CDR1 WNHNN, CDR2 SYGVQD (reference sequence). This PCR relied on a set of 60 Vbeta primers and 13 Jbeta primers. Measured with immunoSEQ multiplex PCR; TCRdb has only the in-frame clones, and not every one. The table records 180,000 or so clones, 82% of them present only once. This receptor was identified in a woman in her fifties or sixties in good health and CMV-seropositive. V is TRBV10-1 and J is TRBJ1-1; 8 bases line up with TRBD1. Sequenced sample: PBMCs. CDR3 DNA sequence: TGCGCCAGCAGTCCGGGACAGGAAGACTCTGGAGCTTTCTTT. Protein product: CASSPGQEDSGAFF.